These T cell receptor beta chains were read from a single sample in a study of early T cells in non-severe SARS-CoV-2 infection. TCRdb called the 5' RACE reads again in MiXCR, with one record for every CDR3 protein. This repertoire shows tens of thousands of distinct CDR3 sequences, roughly 4% found once; its top ten account for over 8%. Material: whole blood. These receptor sequences come from an adult who was a healthcare worker with PCR-confirmed SARS-CoV-2 infection or an uninfected control (not recorded which). The CDR3 runs from the conserved cysteine through the conserved F or W. A D gene is named only where the DNA matches it firmly. The size field is filled for only some rows; it gives once, few, many or a size class.

TGTGCCAGCAGCGTAGCGGCAGGAAACTACGAGCAGTACTTC CASSVAAGNYEQYF TRBJ2-7 TRBV9 medium-sized NA
TGCAGTGCTAGAGATCAGACAGGGCCTAATTCACCCCTCCACTTT CSARDQTGPNSPLHF TRBJ1-6 TRBV20-1 many TRBD1
TGTGCCAGCAGTGATCGGATTCTCCTCTATGGCTACACCTTC CASSDRILLYGYTF TRBJ1-2 TRBV2 many NA
TGTGCCAGCAGTTCCGGGACACCCGGTGAGCAGTTCTTC CASSSGTPGEQFF TRBJ2-1 TRBV27 few NA
TGTGCCAGCAGCCTAAGGGCAGGGGCCACCGGGGAGCTGTTTTTT CASSLRAGATGELFF TRBJ2-2 TRBV13 many NA
TGTGCCAGCTCACTGGGTCCGGACCCTAACTATGGCTACACCTTC CASSLGPDPNYGYTF TRBJ1-2 TRBV18 many NA
TGTGCCACCAAATCGAAGTCCGGGACACAGGACTACAATGAGCAGTTCTTC CATKSKSGTQDYNEQFF TRBJ2-1 TRBV6-2/TRBV6-3 many NA
TGTGCCAGCAGTTCCGGGGGTAGATTTAGCTCCTATAATTCACCCCTCCACTTT CASSSGGRFSSYNSPLHF TRBJ1-6 TRBV12-3/TRBV12-4 many NA
TGTGCCATCAGTGAGTCGGAAAAAGGCGGGCCTGACACCGGGGAGCTGTTTTTT CAISESEKGGPDTGELFF TRBJ2-2 TRBV10-3 many NA
TGTGCCAGCAGTTTAAAGGCGGGGACTACCTACGAGCAGTACTTC CASSLKAGTTYEQYF TRBJ2-7 TRBV27 few TRBD2
TGTGCCAGCAGCCAAGATGCCGTAGACAGAAAAGAGACCCAGTACTTC CASSQDAVDRKETQYF TRBJ2-5 TRBV3-1 many NA
TGTGCCAGCAGCCTGGACAGTTTGGCCGGCAATGAGCAGTTCTTC CASSLDSLAGNEQFF TRBJ2-1 TRBV5-6 many NA
TGTGCCAGCAGCTCTTCCGGGAGCACAGATACGCAGTATTTT CASSSSGSTDTQYF TRBJ2-3 TRBV7-3 NA NA
TGTGCCAGCAGCTTAGGGTTCAACACTGAAGCTTTCTTT CASSLGFNTEAFF TRBJ1-1 TRBV11-3 many NA
TGTGCCAGCAGCTCTCTAGCCTCAGATACGCAGTATTTT CASSSLASDTQYF TRBJ2-3 TRBV7-9 many NA
TGTGCCAGCAGTCCAGCTTCAGGGGGCTCGGGAGGCTACACCTTC CASSPASGGSGGYTF TRBJ1-2 TRBV12-3/TRBV12-4 NA TRBD1
TGTGCCAGCAGTCCCAGCGACACCGTTCTGTTCTTC CASSPSDTVLFF TRBJ2-1 TRBV6-2/TRBV6-3 many NA
TGCAGTGCTAGAGAACAGGGTGGGACCTACGAGCAGTACTTC CSAREQGGTYEQYF TRBJ2-7 TRBV20-1 many NA
TGTGCCAGCAGTTCGGGGAGAGGCGAGCAGTACTTC CASSSGRGEQYF TRBJ2-7 TRBV28 many NA
TGTGCCAGCAGCTTAGAGGACGAAAAACTGTTTTTT CASSLEDEKLFF TRBJ1-4 TRBV7-9 few NA
TGTGCCAGCAGTTACGAAGGCGGCTCTGGGGCCAACGTCCTGACTTTC CASSYEGGSGANVLTF TRBJ2-6 TRBV6-2/TRBV6-3 medium-sized NA
TGTGCCAGCAGCCAAGATCAGCAGCAGAACACTGAAGCTTTCTTT CASSQDQQQNTEAFF TRBJ1-1 TRBV4-2 many NA
TGTGCCAGCACAAAGGGGGGTCGTGGCACAGATACGCAGTATTTT CASTKGGRGTDTQYF TRBJ2-3 TRBV7-8 many NA
TGTGCCAGCAGCATCGACAGGGCCCGGGCGTACTTC CASSIDRARAYF TRBJ2-7 TRBV11-2 NA TRBD1
TGTGCCAGCAGCTCCCGGGACAGGGGCGTGGTGAACACTGAAGCTTTCTTT CASSSRDRGVVNTEAFF TRBJ1-1 TRBV13 many TRBD1
TGTGCCAGCAGAAATAGGGGACAGAGCACAGATACGCAGTATTTT CASRNRGQSTDTQYF TRBJ2-3 TRBV19 many TRBD1
TGTGCCAGCCCTCTCCAGGGTGGTCCAGATACGCAGTATTTT CASPLQGGPDTQYF TRBJ2-3 TRBV18 many NA
TGTGCCAGCAGTTTAGAAGAAGGGAGGATATCCTATAATTCACCCCTCCACTTT CASSLEEGRISYNSPLHF TRBJ1-6 TRBV12-3/TRBV12-4 many NA
TGTGCCAGCTCACCGGACAGAAGCTATGGCTACACCTTC CASSPDRSYGYTF TRBJ1-2 TRBV18 many NA
TGTGCCAGCAGCTTAGCGGGGGCGCGGGAGCAGCCCCAGCATTTT CASSLAGAREQPQHF TRBJ1-5 TRBV7-9 many NA
TGTGCCAGCAGCCAATCCCCTGGGTTCTATGGCTACACCTTC CASSQSPGFYGYTF TRBJ1-2 TRBV7-9 many NA
TGTGCCAGCAGCTTAGCGCGCCCTTCCACAGATACGCAGTATTTT CASSLARPSTDTQYF TRBJ2-3 TRBV11-1 many NA
TGTGCCAGCTCACTAACGGGACCTACCAATCAGCCCCAGCATTTT CASSLTGPTNQPQHF TRBJ1-5 TRBV18 many NA
TGTGCCAGCAGCTTGAATAGAGTCTATGGCTACACCTTC CASSLNRVYGYTF TRBJ1-2 TRBV5-6 many NA
TGTGCCAGCAGTTACGGGCAGGGGGCGCCGGATGAGCAGTTCTTC CASSYGQGAPDEQFF TRBJ2-1 TRBV6-5 many TRBD1
TGTGCCAGCAGCGCCCGGGGACAGGGTGAAGAGACCCAGTACTTC CASSARGQGEETQYF TRBJ2-5 TRBV9 many TRBD1